The rows below give T cell receptor beta chains drawn from one sample of a study of glioma-infiltrating T cells. TCRdb re-derived calls from the multiplex PCR reads in MiXCR, one entry per CDR3 protein. The sample has about 410,000 distinct CDR3 sequences; roughly two fifths are singletons. What was sequenced was glioma tissue, nonneoplastic brain tissue, or PBMCs (not recorded which). These receptors came from a human donor with low-grade glioma or glioblastoma, undergoing nonglioma brain surgery, or in good health (not recorded which). The CDR3 runs from the conserved cysteine through the conserved F or W.

v_gene	CDR3aa
TRBV4-1	CASSQGFTEAFF
TRBV5-4	CASSLGSGMLRRGPQHF
TRBV10-3	CAISERGTKAFF
TRBV9	CASSVALADFEQFF
TRBV19	CASSIFGSEFF
TRBV6-1	CASSPRFSSYNEQFF
TRBV6-1	CASSADGFFYEQYF
TRBV6-2/TRBV6-3	CASSYGSASEILYEQYF
TRBV7-2	CASSGTSGNYNEQFF
TRBV7-2	CASSPGQGSVPEAFF
TRBV7-9	CASSFQGGFSGNTIYF
TRBV4-1	CASSLRGVPYEQYF
TRBV20-1	CSARAGTGYYNEQLF
TRBV20-1	CSARGVSGRTYNEQSF
TRBV2	CASAGTGAKETQYF
TRBV7-2	CASSLALRSTDTQYF
TRBV28	CASSFAPRDGEVYEQYF
TRBV7-2	CASTRYPSTDTQYF
TRBV5-4	CASSFSGLAKNIQYF
TRBV4-1	CASSQLPGGKNIQYF
TRBV27	CASSSQGFSSYNEQFF
TRBV4-1	CASSRQSSNQPQHF
TRBV6-2/TRBV6-3	CASSYEVREITDTQYF
TRBV25-1	CASGDSTGIYEQYF
TRBV18	CASSPTEGHNEQFF
TRBV6-1	CASTRDWGANVLTF
TRBV18	CASSQVGGISDTQYF
TRBV7-9	CARSQDRGEKLFF
TRBV7-9	CASSWDSFNEQFF
TRBV4-2	CASSQDIRQGGAEQYF
TRBV20-1	CSASPSVAGVPDTQYF
TRBV7-3	CASSSPLAGGLDTQYF
TRBV7-8	CSSRLSLVNEQFF
TRBV14	CASSQVLAGAETQYF
TRBV14	CASSQDVAVSYNEQFF
TRBV4-3	CASSRGEATLHEQFF
TRBV6-2/TRBV6-3	CASSYPPEAFF
TRBV15	CATRRDIVLPQHF
TRBV28	CASSFDDRAGNTIYF
TRBV28	CASTREGAQHF
TRBV7-9	CASSLDFGGNSGELFF
TRBV6-4	CASSVLPSSYNEQFF